This entry is about one TCR beta chain. Its specificity is unknown. MiXCR, applied by TCRdb to the reads, yields one record per CDR3 protein. The sample lists more than 400,000 distinct CDR3 sequences, roughly 29% seen once, with under 15% in the top ten. This specimen comes from a study of T cell repertoires in cytomegalovirus infection. Study information: Through public TCR beta signatures, both CMV infection and matching HLA type were indicated.

Study results and caveats: Clonotypes of TCR beta that were HLA-C-restricted and CMV-specific dominated the ex vivo response. People with CMV and the relevant HLA were identified by cumulative public TCR beta family frequency.

Trimming removed 6 bases at V and 3 bases at J, with 15 bases between. Germline V gene data show CDR1 as SGHTA and CDR2 as FQGNSA. CDR3 length: 14 amino acids. This clonotype was obtained from a human donor in good health (CMV status not recorded). Some clones in this sample may be carry-over from other donors' samples. The chain is built from TRBV7-2 and TRBJ2-7, with a weak D call TRBD2 (6 bases). The specimen sequenced was PBMCs. The CDR3 spells CASRSAAGNYEQYF. DNA of the CDR3: TGTGCCAGCAGATCAGCCGCGGGAAACTACGAGCAGTACTTC.